Listed here are 13 T cell receptor beta chains from one sample, sequenced in a study of T cell changes during pregnancy in multiple sclerosis. Data came from immunoSEQ multiplex PCR; TCRdb stores just in-frame clones and leaves some out. This sample has approximately 38,000 clones, with around 94% found just once. The specimen was peripheral blood, collected in the third trimester of pregnancy. Receptor source: a female donor with multiple sclerosis, enrolled in a pregnancy study.

This rearrangement joins TRBV5-1 to TRBJ2-5; 8 bases agree with TRBD2. The germline V gene encodes CDR1 SGHRS and CDR2 YFSETQ. V gave up 4 bases and J gave up 2 bases; unmatched junction bases: 4. The CDR3 runs to 14 residues. The CDR3 protein is CASSPGGAQETQYF. CDR3 nucleotide sequence: TGCGCCAGCAGCCCGGGAGGGGCTCAAGAGACCCAGTACTTC.

This rearrangement joins TRBV28 to TRBJ1-1, with D tentatively TRBD1 (6 bases). In germline, CDR1 is MDHEN, CDR2 SYDVKM. This CDR3 spans 15 amino acids. V shed 4 bases and J shed 2 bases, with 14 bases lying between them. CDR3 nucleotide sequence: TGTGCCAGCAGTTGGGCCTCGGACAGCAACACTGAAGCTTTCTTT. Encoded protein: CASSWASDSNTEAFF.

This sequence joins TRBV5-6 and TRBJ1-5, with unresolved D. Germline lookup yields CDR1 SGHDT and CDR2 YYEEEE. This CDR3 region has 14 residues. V was shortened by 1 base and J by 6 bases, with 11 bases between the two germline ends. The CDR3 bases are TGTGCCAGCAGCTTGTTTCGGGTTGCTCAGCCCCAGCATTTT. Protein product: CASSLFRVAQPQHF.

The rearrangement links TRBV28 to TRBJ2-7; the D gene is possibly TRBD2 (5 bases). Germline V gene lookup returns CDR1 MDHEN and CDR2 SYDVKM. The CDR3 contains 12 residues. V lost 8 bases, J lost 3 bases, and 11 bases lay in between. The CDR3 DNA is TGTGCCAGCGCGACTACCCTCTACGAGCAGTACTTC. Protein: CASATTLYEQYF.

This rearrangement joins TRBV6-6 to TRBJ2-6, with D maybe TRBD1 (6 bases). There are 16 residues in the CDR3. Germline-derived CDR1 and CDR2 are MNHNY and SVGAGI (reference sequence). The germline V and J ends were trimmed by 7 bases and 0 bases, with 13 bases remaining between them. CDR3 loop: CASNRAPDSGANVLTF. CDR3 coding DNA: TGTGCCAGCAACAGGGCCCCCGACTCTGGGGCCAACGTCCTGACTTTC.

The CDR3 here is CASSPPRGVEQFF. CDR3 DNA sequence: TGTGCCAGCAGCCCTCCCAGGGGGGTTGAGCAGTTCTTC. The chain has TRBV5-6 and TRBJ2-1, with a possible D match to TRBD1 (7 bases). This CDR3 is built from 13 residues. Trimming pared 4 bases from V and 9 bases from J, leaving 14 bases between. Germline loops: CDR1 SGHDT, CDR2 YYEEEE.

This chain links TRBV12-2 with TRBJ2-1; TRBD1 is taken as the D call from the table, unchecked against the DNA. TRBV12-2 is an annotated pseudogene. The CDR3 is 18 amino acids. CDR3 sequence: CASRLVPFMGQGNNEQFF. The CDR3 DNA follows: TGTGCAAGTCGCTTAGTCCCCTTTATGGGACAGGGGAACAATGAGCAGTTCTTC.

This clone was seen more than once but under ten times. The chain employs TRBV10-3 and TRBJ1-3, with a weak D call TRBD1 (6 bases). The CDR3 runs 13 residues. V lost 6 bases and J lost 4, with 10 bases in between. Germline CDR1 reads ENHRY; CDR2 reads SYGVKD. CDR3 in amino acids: CAISSGQGNTIYF. CDR3 in DNA: TGTGCCATCAGCTCTGGACAGGGAAACACCATATATTTT.

This clone was found once. The chain joins TRBV9 to TRBJ2-3; TRBD2 aligns across 9 bases. The length of the CDR3 is 17 residues. J was trimmed by 1 base and V by 0 bases; bases with no gene match: 6. Germline V lookup: CDR1 SGDLS, CDR2 YYNGEE. CDR3 in amino acids: CASSVAVSGSGTDTQYF. The CDR3 DNA is TGTGCCAGCAGCGTAGCTGTTAGCGGGAGTGGCACAGATACGCAGTATTTT.

The J gene is TRBJ2-2, the V gene TRBV7-2, with 7 bases lining up with TRBD2. This CDR3 has 17 amino acids. Germline CDR1 SGHTA, CDR2 FQGNSA. V lost 1 base and J lost 4; bases outside the gene matches: 9. CDR3 sequence reads: CASSLEFLAGVTGELFF. The CDR3 nucleotides read TGTGCCAGCAGCTTAGAGTTTTTAGCGGGCGTCACCGGGGAGCTGTTTTTT. The variable domain in full, with the rest retrieved from reference TRBV7-2 and TRBJ2-2, is GAGVSQSPSNKVTEKGKDVELRCDPISGHTALYWYRQSLGQGLEFLIYFQGNSAPDKSGLPSDRFSAERTGGSVSTLTIQRTQQEDSAVYLCASSLEFLAGVTGELFFGEGSRLTVL.

The chain uses TRBV7-8 and TRBJ2-3; 11 nucleotides align to TRBD2. V trimming: 5 bases; J trimming: 0 bases; junction bases outside the gene matches: 4. Per germline, CDR1 SGHVS and CDR2 FQNEAQ. The CDR3 is 16 residues long. Here the CDR3 reads CASSELAGGSTDTQYF. CDR3 nucleotides: TGTGCCAGCAGCGAATTAGCGGGAGGGAGCACAGATACGCAGTATTTT.

The chain uses TRBV5-1 and TRBJ2-3; 14 nucleotides agree with TRBD2. The CDR3 covers 18 residues. Germline CDR1 and CDR2: SGHRS and YFSETQ. Unmatched junction bases numbered 8, after V lost 4 bases and J lost 1 base. The CDR3 region has the DNA TGCGCCAGCAGCACAGGGACTAGCGGGAGAGGTGGCACAGATACGCAGTATTTT. Its protein is CASSTGTSGRGGTDTQYF.

The chain recombines TRBV5-1 with TRBJ2-2; 7 bases line up with TRBD1. V shed 3 bases, J shed 1 base, and the junction held 3 bases outside the gene matches. CDR3 length equals 15 residues. In germline, CDR1 is SGHRS, CDR2 YFSETQ. CDR3 sequence: CASSSRTGNTGELFF. For the CDR3, the DNA is TGCGCCAGCAGCTCCCGGACAGGGAACACCGGGGAGCTGTTTTTT. The whole variable domain, remainder taken from reference TRBV5-1 and TRBJ2-2, is KAGVTQTPRYLIKTRGQQVTLSCSPISGHRSVSWYQQTPGQGLQFLFEYFSETQRNKGNFPGRFSGRQFSNSRSEMNVSTLELGDSALYLCASSSRTGNTGELFFGEGSRLTVL.